Shown below are 13 T cell receptor beta chains from a single sample sequenced in a study of regulatory T cells in long-lasting Graves disease. The sample's time point: persistent/refractory GD, antithyroid drugs over 5 years with positive TRAb. From PBMCs, RNA was extracted and then used to make the TCR library. Arm-PCR of CDR3 regions and iRepertoire HTBI primers were used to build TCR beta libraries. From the multiplex PCR reads, TCRdb called clonotypes with MiXCR, one entry per CDR3 protein. The top ten clones hold roughly 13% of a sample with around 400,000 distinct CDR3 sequences, roughly 21% of them seen once. Sequences were derived from peripheral blood mononuclear cells (PBMCs), sampled when the disease was refractory, from a patient treated with antithyroid drugs. The receptors here all came from a female donor with Graves disease.

The CDR3 DNA reads TGTGCCAGCAGCCGAGGGGACCGCCCCAATGAGCAGTTCTTC. Amino acid sequence: CASSRGDRPNEQFF. V gene TRBV7-3 combines with J gene TRBJ2-1; D assignment may be TRBD1 or TRBD2 (5 bases each). V was trimmed by 5 bases and J by 6 bases, leaving 14 bases between them. CDR1 and CDR2 (germline): SGHTA, FQGTGA. This CDR3 spans 14 amino acids.

About this clonotype: This may come from a read error, since a much larger clone is one base off. This chain uses TRBV28 with TRBJ1-1; TRBD1 matches 7 bases. This CDR3 region has 14 residues. The germline CDR1 and CDR2 sequences are MDHEN and SYDVKM. J was trimmed by 4 bases and V by 5 bases; bases with no gene match: 7. CDR3 sequence: CASSPGQPSTEAFF. CDR3 in DNA: TGTGCCAGCAGTCCGGGACAGCCGAGCACTGAAGCTTTCTTT.

This clonotype has a handful of counts. V is TRBV20-1 and J is TRBJ2-7; TRBD2 might be the D (5 bases). CDR1 is DFQATT, CDR2 SNEGSKA, per germline (reference sequence). V shed 0 bases and J shed 2 bases, with 14 bases lying between them. The CDR3 extends over 15 amino acids. The CDR3 nucleotides read TGCAGTGCTAGAGATCGGACGGCTAGCCCCTACGAGCAGTACTTC. Translated: CSARDRTASPYEQYF.

The table lists this clonotype with a few counts. V is TRBV7-9 and J is TRBJ1-2; 11 nucleotides agree with TRBD1. Trimming took 6 bases from V and 4 from J; bases not matched to a gene: 13. Germline values: CDR1 SEHNR, CDR2 FQNEAQ (reference sequence). The CDR3 is made up of 17 amino acids. This chain's CDR3 is CASSPAGQGARVYGYTF. CDR3 nucleotide sequence: TGTGCCAGCAGTCCGGCCGGACAGGGGGCGAGAGTCTATGGCTACACCTTC.

The V and J genes are TRBV28 and TRBJ2-3; D possibly matches TRBD1 or TRBD2 (5 bases each). V shed 0 bases and J shed 5 bases, with 6 bases lying between them. This CDR3 is built from 13 residues. Germline CDR1 reads MDHEN; CDR2 reads SYDVKM. The chain's CDR3 is CASSLWRGDTQYF. The CDR3 DNA reads as TGTGCCAGCAGTTTATGGAGGGGAGATACGCAGTATTTT. The full variable domain, its missing parts supplied by reference TRBV28 and TRBJ2-3, is DVKVTQSSRYLVKRTGEKVFLECVQDMDHENMFWYRQDPGLGLRLIYFSYDVKMKEKGDIPEGYSVSREKKERFSLILESASTNQTSMYLCASSLWRGDTQYFGPGTRLTVL.

The CDR3 nucleotides read TGTGCCAGCAGCCCAAAACAGGGGCCACTCTACGAGCAGTACTTC. It translates to CASSPKQGPLYEQYF. The chain is built from TRBV7-9 and TRBJ2-7; 7 nucleotides align to TRBD1. V trimming: 5 bases; J trimming: 3 bases; junction bases outside the gene matches: 10. CDR1 and CDR2 from the germline V gene are SEHNR and FQNEAQ (reference sequence). The CDR3 has 15 amino acids.

This clonotype has just one count. This clone may be a read error of a much larger clone one base away. The chain links TRBV6-1 to TRBJ2-7; TRBD1 is a possible D gene (6 bases). V was trimmed by 6 bases and J by 3 bases, leaving 15 bases between them. There are 14 residues in the CDR3. Germline CDR1 MNHNS, CDR2 SASEGT. CDR3 amino acids: CASSPRRGYYEQYF. The CDR3 bases are TGTGCCAGCAGCCCTCGAAGGGGGTACTACGAGCAGTACTTC.

Ten or more counts support this clonotype. The chain combines TRBV5-1 with TRBJ1-1; D not certain. This CDR3 is built from 14 residues. Germline loops: CDR1 SGHRS, CDR2 YFSETQ. The ends were cut back, 2 bases at V and 1 base at J, with 9 bases in the middle. The CDR3 spells CASSLSRQNTEAFF. DNA for the CDR3: TGCGCCAGCAGCTTATCACGGCAGAACACTGAAGCTTTCTTT.

Regarding this clonotype: A much larger clone is a single base away; this may be a read error. The V call is TRBV3-1, the J call TRBJ1-1; possibly TRBD1 for D (5 bases). CDR1 is LGHDT and CDR2 is YNNKEL in the germline V gene (reference sequence). The CDR3 spans 12 residues. The CDR3 DNA is TGTGCCAGCAGCCAAGCGGACACTGGAGCTTTCTTT. It encodes CASSQADTGAFF. The complete variable domain, with remaining parts taken from reference TRBV3-1 and TRBJ1-1, reads DTAVSQTPKYLVTQMGNDKSIKCEQNLGHDTMYWYKQDSKKFLKIMFSYNNKELIINETVPNRFSPKSPDKAHLNLHINSLELGDSAVYFCASSQADTGAFFGQGTRLTVV.

This clonotype was picked up a small number of times. The chain carries TRBV6-5 and TRBJ2-5; 7 bases are a match to TRBD2. J gave up 0 bases and V 2 bases, and 6 bases lay outside the gene matches. CDR1 and CDR2 from the germline V gene are MNHEY and SVGAGI. There are 16 residues in the CDR3. The CDR3 protein is CASSYGLGGYQETQYF. The DNA for the CDR3 is TGTGCCAGCAGTTACGGTCTGGGAGGGTACCAAGAGACCCAGTACTTC.

In this sample, this clonotype turned up a few times. The chain combines TRBV3-1 with TRBJ1-2; TRBD1 matches at 9 bases. There are 14 residues in the CDR3. V dropped 6 bases and J dropped 8; count of bases not matched to a gene: 10. The germline V gene has CDR1 LGHDT and CDR2 YNNKEL (reference sequence). CDR3: CASSLTGGRFGYTF. CDR3 DNA sequence: TGTGCCAGCAGTCTTACAGGGGGCAGGTTCGGCTACACCTTC.

This clonotype was picked up many times. The junction does not match germline at one end; this may be a read error. The V and J genes are TRBV27 and TRBJ1-6; D not resolved. The germline gives CDR1 MNHEY, CDR2 SMNVEV (reference sequence). The CDR3 is 14 amino acids. In DNA, the CDR3 is TGTGCCAGCAATTTAGCCGGAAGGAGTTCACCCCTCCACTTT. Protein product: CASNLAGRSSPLHF.

This clonotype was observed many times. This rearrangement joins TRBV6-1 to TRBJ1-6; 7 nucleotides match TRBD1. Losses at the gene ends were 8 bases for V and 8 bases for J; bases not matched to a gene: 9. CDR1 and CDR2 (germline): MNHNS, SASEGT. The CDR3 covers 14 residues. CDR3 in amino acids: CASGRKGADSPLHF. The CDR3 DNA reads as TGTGCCAGCGGGAGAAAGGGGGCAGATTCACCCCTCCACTTT.